The 27 T cell receptor beta chains presented below share a single source sample, sequenced in a study of blood T cell repertoires in COVID-19. Method: immunoSEQ multiplex PCR; TCRdb's copy keeps in-frame clones and lacks some. The profile shows some 80,000 clones, approximately 80% of them singletons. The sample consisted of peripheral blood. These receptor sequences come from a human donor in a cohort sampled during active COVID-19.

The CDR3 here is CASSAQVTPEKLFF. Here the CDR3 DNA reads TGTGCCAGCAGCGCACAGGTTACTCCCGAAAAACTGTTTTTT. The chain uses TRBV5-6 and TRBJ1-4; D may be TRBD1 (5 bases). V lost 4 bases, J lost 8 bases, and 15 bases lay in between. CDR1 is SGHDT, CDR2 YYEEEE, per germline. The CDR3 is 14 amino acids.

The chain combines TRBV12-3 or TRBV12-4 with TRBJ2-3; no clear D gene. V shed 5 bases and J shed 2 bases, with 5 bases lying between them. CDR3 length: 12 residues. The CDR3 DNA is TGTGCCAGCAGTCGGTACACAGATACGCAGTATTTT. Its translation is CASSRYTDTQYF.

The rearrangement joins TRBV28 to TRBJ1-3; 8 bases are shared with TRBD1. CDR1 and CDR2 from the germline V gene are MDHEN and SYDVKM. V lost 5 bases and J lost 4; bases outside the gene matches: 7. The CDR3 extends over 15 amino acids. The CDR3 here is CASSATGVAGNTIYF. Written as DNA, the CDR3 is TGTGCCAGCAGTGCGACAGGGGTTGCAGGAAACACCATATATTTT.

The chain is built from TRBV5-5 and TRBJ1-4; 7 bases agree with TRBD1. Germline loops: CDR1 SGHKS, CDR2 YYEKEE (reference sequence). Trimming at V came to 1 base and at J to 3 bases, leaving 6 bases not matched to a gene. The CDR3 has 16 amino acids. The CDR3 DNA is TGTGCCAGCAGCTTGCAACCAGGGGGTTCTAATGAAAAACTGTTTTTT. Its translation: CASSLQPGGSNEKLFF.

This clone was detected only once. This sequence joins TRBV5-1 and TRBJ1-1; no clear D gene. CDR3 size: 14 residues. Trimming stripped 2 bases from V and 1 base from J, with 9 bases between. CDR1 is SGHRS, CDR2 YFSETQ, per germline. The CDR3 region has the DNA TGCGCCAGCAGCTTACAACCAGGGAACACTGAAGCTTTCTTT. Translating it yields CASSLQPGNTEAFF.

The rearrangement joins TRBV9 to TRBJ2-2; a possible D gene is TRBD1 (7 bases). Looked up from germline, CDR1 is SGDLS and CDR2 is YYNGEE. There are 14 residues in the CDR3. Trimming removed 5 bases from V and 9 bases from J, with 17 bases in between. DNA of the CDR3: TGTGCCAGCAGGGCGGGACAGTCACCTCGGGAGCTGTTTTTT. Its protein is CASRAGQSPRELFF.

This chain connects TRBV2 to TRBJ1-6; D might be TRBD1 (6 bases). The germline gives CDR1 SNHLY, CDR2 FYNNEI. This CDR3 contains 18 residues. V shed 1 base and J shed 0 bases, with 13 bases lying between them. CDR3 nucleotide sequence: TGTGCCAGCAGTGAAGTGGGTATACAGGGCTCCTATAATTCACCCCTCCACTTT. The encoded protein is CASSEVGIQGSYNSPLHF.

This clone was observed a few times. The CDR3 sequence is CGVRNTEAFF. CDR3 DNA sequence: TGCGGAGTAAGGAACACTGAAGCTTTCTTT. V usage is TRBV29-1 and J usage is TRBJ1-1; D gene uncertain. Germline CDR1 reads SQVTM; CDR2 reads ANQGSEA. This CDR3 is 10 amino acids long.

The genes are TRBV9 and TRBJ1-6; D is possibly TRBD1 (5 bases). The ends were cut back, 2 bases at V and 0 bases at J, with 6 bases in the middle. CDR1 and CDR2 (germline): SGDLS, YYNGEE. The CDR3 sequence is 15 residues long. The CDR3 DNA is TGTGCCAGCAGCGTGGGGCTCTCCTATAATTCACCCCTCCACTTT. Its protein product is CASSVGLSYNSPLHF.

V and J are TRBV5-1 and TRBJ2-7, with D perhaps TRBD2 (6 bases). Germline assignment: CDR1 SGHRS and CDR2 YFSETQ. Deletions cut 0 bases from V and 5 bases from J, with 15 bases between. This CDR3 region has 15 residues. CDR3 in amino acids: CASSLGLGGADEQYF. DNA of the CDR3: TGCGCCAGCAGCTTGGGGCTGGGGGGAGCCGACGAGCAGTACTTC. The variable domain in full, with the rest retrieved from reference TRBV5-1 and TRBJ2-7, is KAGVTQTPRYLIKTRGQQVTLSCSPISGHRSVSWYQQTPGQGLQFLFEYFSETQRNKGNFPGRFSGRQFSNSRSEMNVSTLELGDSALYLCASSLGLGGADEQYFGPGTRLTVT.

The V and J genes are TRBV3-1 (or the pseudogene TRBV3-2) and TRBJ2-3; 10 bases align to TRBD2. V lost 5 bases to trimming and J lost 2 bases; unmatched junction nucleotides: 7. CDR1 is LGHDT, CDR2 YNNKEL, per germline (reference sequence). This CDR3 spans 16 amino acids. CDR3 region: CASSARTSGFTDTQYF. The CDR3 nucleotides are TGTGCCAGCAGCGCCAGGACTAGCGGATTCACAGATACGCAGTATTTT.

The rearrangement joins TRBV5-1 to TRBJ2-5; D gene uncertain. In germline, CDR1 is SGHRS, CDR2 YFSETQ. The CDR3 runs 12 residues. V was pared by 3 bases and J by 5 bases, with 8 bases between. The CDR3 is CASSSNEETQYF. In nucleotides, the CDR3 is TGCGCCAGCAGCTCCAACGAGGAGACCCAGTACTTC.

The genes are TRBV11-2 and TRBJ1-1, with 7 nucleotides matching TRBD1. Germline V gene data show CDR1 as SGHAT and CDR2 as FQNNGV. With V trimmed by 5 bases and J by 4 bases, 7 bases remained unmatched. This CDR3 region has 14 residues. CDR3 nucleotides: TGTGCCAGCAGCCCGCGACAGGGAGGCACTGAAGCTTTCTTT. Amino acids: CASSPRQGGTEAFF.

The chain links TRBV13 to TRBJ2-1; 14 bases are a match to TRBD2. Losses at the gene ends were 4 bases for V and 3 bases for J; bases not matched to a gene: 5. CDR3 length equals 17 residues. From germline, CDR1 is PRHDT and CDR2 FYEKMQ (reference sequence). CDR3: CASSWTSGRTNYNEQFF. In DNA form, the CDR3 reads TGTGCCAGCAGCTGGACTAGCGGGAGGACAAACTACAATGAGCAGTTCTTC.

Note on this clone: Other DNA sequences in the sample encode the same CDR3. The chain has TRBV5-1 and TRBJ1-6, with D tentatively TRBD1 (6 bases). Per the germline V gene, CDR1 is SGHRS and CDR2 is YFSETQ. The CDR3 spans 17 residues. The V end lost 0 bases, the J end lost 9 bases, and 19 bases lay between the germline ends. The CDR3 reads CASSLATGWEGGSPLHF. For the CDR3, the DNA is TGCGCCAGCAGCTTGGCTACAGGGTGGGAAGGAGGTTCACCCCTCCACTTT.

The J gene is TRBJ1-6, the V gene TRBV5-1, with D unresolved. The germline V and J ends were trimmed by 4 bases and 3 bases, with 8 bases remaining between them. The CDR3 is 14 residues long. Germline V lookup: CDR1 SGHRS, CDR2 YFSETQ. Here the CDR3 reads CASSPESYNSPLHF. As DNA, the CDR3 is TGCGCCAGCAGCCCGGAGAGCTATAATTCACCCCTCCACTTT.

The V gene is TRBV5-1, the J gene TRBJ2-4, with 9 bases aligning to TRBD1. Germline CDR1 SGHRS, CDR2 YFSETQ. The V and J ends lost 0 bases and 3 bases, in that order; junction bases with no gene match: 13. The CDR3 totals 19 residues. As DNA, the CDR3 is TGCGCCAGCAGCTTGGGGTGGGATACAGGGGGCGCGAGCAAAAACATTCAGTACTTC. Translated: CASSLGWDTGGASKNIQYF.

With respect to this clone: The sample contains more than one DNA sequence encoding this CDR3. The chain recombines TRBV19 with TRBJ2-7; 9 nucleotides align to TRBD1. The CDR3 consists of 14 residues. Germline V CDR1 and CDR2: LNHDA, SQIVND (reference sequence). J lost 2 bases, V lost 9 bases, and 8 bases had no gene match. CDR3 sequence: CASSTGDRAYEQYF. Written as DNA, the CDR3 is TGTGCCAGCTCAACGGGGGACAGGGCCTACGAGCAGTACTTC.

This sequence joins TRBV7-3 and TRBJ1-2; the D is unclear. This CDR3 region has 13 residues. The germline V gene has CDR1 SGHTA and CDR2 FQGTGA. Trimming shortened V by 2 bases and J by 2 bases, and 6 bases separated the two germline ends. The CDR3 nucleotides are TGTGCCAGCAGCTTAGATGCGAACTATGGCTACACCTTC. This gives the protein CASSLDANYGYTF. Complete variable domain (other parts from reference TRBV7-3 and TRBJ1-2): GAGVSQTPSNKVTEKGKYVELRCDPISGHTALYWYRQSLGQGPEFLIYFQGTGAADDSGLPNDRFFAVRPEGSVSTLKIQRTERGDSAVYLCASSLDANYGYTFGSGTRLTVV.

The genes are TRBV27 and TRBJ2-5; D possibly corresponds to TRBD1 (6 bases). Between the trimmed V and J ends, which lost 4 bases and 2 bases, there was a span of 8 bases. Germline V gene sequence: CDR1 MNHEY, CDR2 SMNVEV (reference sequence). This CDR3 contains 13 residues. This CDR3 reads CASSYRAQETQYF. The CDR3 nucleotides read TGTGCCAGCAGTTACAGGGCTCAAGAGACCCAGTACTTC.

This chain connects TRBV20-1 to TRBJ2-5, with D uncertain. The CDR3 spans 12 residues. The V gene lost 3 bases and the J gene lost 1 base, with 6 bases spanning the gap. From germline, CDR1 is DFQATT and CDR2 SNEGSKA (reference sequence). As DNA, the CDR3 is TGCAGTGCTAGTCGCGGCCAAGAGACCCAGTACTTC. As protein: CSASRGQETQYF.

The chain carries TRBV30 and TRBJ1-5, with D perhaps matching TRBD1 (6 bases). Trimming stripped 5 bases from V and 4 bases from J, with 9 bases between. The length of the CDR3 is 12 residues. Per the germline V gene, CDR1 is GTSNPN and CDR2 is SVGIG (reference sequence). The CDR3, as DNA: TGTGCCTGGGGGACAAAAAATCAGCCCCAGCATTTT. Its protein product is CAWGTKNQPQHF.

This clone was seen only a few times. V is TRBV28 and J is TRBJ1-3; no reliable D call. Germline V gene data show CDR1 as MDHEN and CDR2 as SYDVKM. V was cut by 6 bases and J by 4 bases, with 19 bases left in between. This CDR3 contains 16 residues. The DNA for the CDR3 is TGTGCCAGCAGCAAATACCACAATTCGAGGGGAAACACCATATATTTT. This sequence encodes CASSKYHNSRGNTIYF.

The chain couples TRBV3-1 (or the pseudogene TRBV3-2) to TRBJ2-1; TRBD1 matches 7 bases. The CDR3 runs to 15 residues. Losses at the gene ends were 1 base for V and 6 bases for J; bases not matched to a gene: 6. The germline V gene has CDR1 LGHDT and CDR2 YNNKEL (reference sequence). CDR3 amino acids: CASSQAPTGSNEQFF. CDR3 DNA sequence: TGTGCCAGCAGCCAAGCTCCGACAGGGAGCAATGAGCAGTTCTTC.

This CDR3 is CASSAQRVSGNTIYF. DNA for the CDR3: TGTGCCAGCAGCGCGCAGAGGGTCTCTGGAAACACCATATATTTT. This chain links TRBV7-6 with TRBJ1-3; D is unresolved. This CDR3 comprises 15 residues. V was cut by 5 bases and J by 0 bases, with 11 bases left in between. Per germline, CDR1 SGHVS and CDR2 FNYEAQ. Full variable domain (remainder filled in from reference TRBV7-6 and TRBJ1-3): GAGVSQSPRYKVTKRGQDVALRCDPISGHVSLYWYRQALGQGPEFLTYFNYEAQQDKSGLPNDRFSAERPEGSISTLTIQRTEQRDSAMYRCASSAQRVSGNTIYFGEGSWLTVV.

The V gene is TRBV18, the J gene TRBJ2-3; D unresolved. This CDR3 is 14 amino acids long. V was shortened by 0 bases and J by 0 bases, with 4 bases between the two germline ends. Germline CDR1 reads KGHSH; CDR2 reads LQKENI. The CDR3 coding sequence is TGTGCCAGCTCACCACCGGGCAGCACAGATACGCAGTATTTT. Translated: CASSPPGSTDTQYF.

This chain connects TRBV5-1 to TRBJ2-3; a possible D gene is TRBD1 (6 bases). Germline CDR1 SGHRS, CDR2 YFSETQ. The germline V and J ends were trimmed by 4 bases and 5 bases, with 8 bases remaining between them. The CDR3 contains 12 residues. CDR3 DNA: TGCGCCAGCAGCCTACAGGGAGATACGCAGTATTTT. This encodes CASSLQGDTQYF.